This T cell receptor beta chain was sequenced during a study of PD-1 blockade in classical Hodgkin lymphoma. Overall study: The study gave patients nivolumab 3 mg/kg intravenously every 2 weeks. Regarding the study as a whole: Relative to healthy donors, newly diagnosed patients reportedly had lower baseline TCR diversity, which was reported as lower still in relapsed/refractory patients.

CDR1 and CDR2 (germline): SGHDT, YYEEEE. Trimming removed 5 bases at V and 9 bases at J, with 15 bases between. The CDR3 is made up of 14 amino acids. Relapses following autologous stem cell transplantation were seen in all patients, with brentuximab vedotin exposure varying. The table came from immunoSEQ multiplex PCR; TCRdb's copy has only in-frame clones and leaves some out. The sample shows under 70,000 clones, around 88% of them seen only once. As to this clone: Its antigen is unidentified.

This rearrangement joins TRBV5-6 to TRBJ1-6, with TRBD1 as a possible D gene (6 bases). The sequencing here drew on peripheral blood mononuclear cells (PBMCs), taken at baseline. The source of this sequence is a human donor with classical Hodgkin lymphoma. CDR3 protein: CASRGGGPSSPLHF. The CDR3 DNA follows: TGTGCCAGCAGGGGAGGGGGACCTAGTTCACCCCTCCACTTT.